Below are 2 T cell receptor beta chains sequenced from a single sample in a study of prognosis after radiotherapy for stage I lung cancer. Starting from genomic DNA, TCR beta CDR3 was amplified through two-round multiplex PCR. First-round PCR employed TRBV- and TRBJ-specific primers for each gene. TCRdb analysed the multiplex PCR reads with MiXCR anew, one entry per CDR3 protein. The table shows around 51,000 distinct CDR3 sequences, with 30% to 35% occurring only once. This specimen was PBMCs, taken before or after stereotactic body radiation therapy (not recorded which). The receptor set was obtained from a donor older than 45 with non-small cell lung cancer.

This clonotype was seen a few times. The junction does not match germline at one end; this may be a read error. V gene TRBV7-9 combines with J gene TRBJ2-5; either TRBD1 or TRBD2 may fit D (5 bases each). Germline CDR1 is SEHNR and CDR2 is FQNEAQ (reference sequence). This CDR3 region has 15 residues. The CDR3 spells CASSLGRTYQETQYF. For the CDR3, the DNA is TGTGCCAGCAGCCTGGGACGGACATACCAAGAGACCCAGTATTTC.

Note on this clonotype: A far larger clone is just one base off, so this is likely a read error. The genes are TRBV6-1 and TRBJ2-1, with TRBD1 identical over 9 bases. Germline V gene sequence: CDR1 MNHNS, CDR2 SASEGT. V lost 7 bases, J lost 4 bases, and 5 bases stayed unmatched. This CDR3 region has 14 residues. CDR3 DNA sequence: TGTGCCAGCATCCGGGACAGGGAATACAATGAGCAGTTCTTC. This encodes CASIRDREYNEQFF.